The 4 T cell receptor beta chains listed next were all sequenced from one sample in a study of blood T cell dynamics during melanoma immunotherapy. TCRdb's table, derived via immunoSEQ multiplex PCR, lists solely in-frame clones and lacks some. The sample contains some 10,000 clones, about nine tenths of which appear only once. This sample's time point: week 3, after first cycle of checkpoint inhibitor. The sequences come from blood, collected from a patient treated with checkpoint blockade. Receptors originate from a human donor with melanoma.

This chain connects TRBV19 to TRBJ1-1; D is undetermined. The CDR3 extends over 14 amino acids. V shed 7 bases and J shed 0 bases, with 12 bases lying between them. From germline, CDR1 is LNHDA and CDR2 SQIVND (reference sequence). CDR3 sequence: CASTVTLMNTEAFF. The DNA of the CDR3 is TGTGCCAGTACCGTGACGCTGATGAACACTGAAGCTTTCTTT. Full variable domain (rest looked up from reference TRBV19 and TRBJ1-1): DGGITQSPKYLFRKEGQNVTLSCEQNLNHDAMYWYRQDPGQGLRLIYYSQIVNDFQKGDIAEGYSVSREKKESFPLTVTSAQKNPTAFYLCASTVTLMNTEAFFGQGTRLTVV.

The chain uses TRBV5-1 and TRBJ2-7, with 9 positions matching TRBD2. The CDR3 length is 16 residues. V was clipped by 0 bases and J by 4 bases; unmatched bases: 8. Germline V gives CDR1 SGHRS, CDR2 YFSETQ. The CDR3 sequence is CASSLDPTREGYEQYF. The CDR3 DNA follows: TGCGCCAGCAGCTTGGATCCCACGCGGGAGGGTTACGAGCAGTACTTC.

The rearrangement joins TRBV5-1 to TRBJ2-7; 8 bases match TRBD2. V was clipped by 0 bases and J by 2 bases; unmatched bases: 7. Germline lookup yields CDR1 SGHRS and CDR2 YFSETQ. This CDR3 has 16 amino acids. The CDR3 DNA reads as TGCGCCAGCAGCTTGGTTCTAGCGGGTCCAACCTACGAGCAGTACTTC. This sequence encodes CASSLVLAGPTYEQYF.

The chain combines TRBV4-3 with TRBJ2-3; unclear D gene. Germline V CDR1 and CDR2: LGHNA, YSLEER. The CDR3 runs 15 residues. Trimming removed 1 base from V and 0 bases from J, with 8 bases in between. The DNA for the CDR3 is TGCGCCAGCAGCCAAGGAGGCAAGAGCACAGATACGCAGTATTTT. Translated, it gives CASSQGGKSTDTQYF.